This T cell receptor (beta chain) was retrieved from a study of CD8 T cells in Susac syndrome (dated by TCRdb to the late 2010s). Regarding the study in general: Repertoire sequencing was used to test whether CD8+ T cell activation and differentiation in Susac syndrome was antigen driven. The study compared CD8+ T cell repertoire clonality among about a dozen healthy donors, some 14 Susac syndrome patients and 15 multiple sclerosis patients. Overall study results and their limits: The number of individuals in the TCR sequencing and HLA analysis was acknowledged as relatively small.

High-throughput TCR beta sequencing profiled peripheral blood CD8+ and CD4+ T cells from healthy donors, Susac syndrome patients and multiple sclerosis patients. The multiple sclerosis controls were treatment-naive patients who had stable or active relapsing-remitting disease and met the revised McDonald criteria. CD8+ TEMRA cells were enriched by FACS, while bulk CD8+ and CD4+ T cells were purified by magnetic negative isolation. Blood was collected in EDTA tubes and processed within 24 hours, with PBMCs isolated through density gradient centrifugation. PBMCs intended for TCR sequencing were cryopreserved in liquid nitrogen and thawed later in a water bath at 37 degrees C. The sorted or isolated CD4+, CD8+ and CD8+ TEMRA cells had a purity of 90% or higher. RNA was extracted using the RNeasy kit, and roughly 0.5 to 1 microgram was reverse transcribed with random hexamers. The immunoSEQ multiplex PCR assay, covering 54 Vbeta and 13 Jbeta segments, was used to amplify TCR beta CDR3 regions. To correct PCR amplification bias, a synthetic template baseline was used for both primer optimization and computational correction. Turning to the authors' computational methods: Reads were assigned to V, D and J genes according to IMGT and analyzed in immunoSEQ Analyzer, with only productive sequences retained. To calculate clonality, Shannon entropy was normalized by log2 of the number of productive unique sequences and then subtracted from one. For each patient and control, public and private clones were evaluated among the 100 most prevalent clones. Susac-specific clones were defined as absent from healthy and MS cohorts, over a thousand published viral clones and other ImmuneACCESS disease sequences. TCRdb reworked the public reads: Q25 trimming with fastp, MiXCR clone assembly, productive beta chains retained. A single entry per CDR3 protein holds the most common genes and DNA from its merged rows. The V and J calls and clone size are TCRdb's, not the authors'. A total of 100,000 to 150,000 distinct CDR3 sequences appear in this sample, approximately 93% of them only once. The ten top clones hold roughly 0.31% of the sample.

Points on this clonotype: Its antigen remains undetermined. No per-base quality is available; no much larger clone lies one base away.

Sequenced input: CD8+ T cells from PBMCs. This TCR was sampled from a human donor with multiple sclerosis.

The DNA sequence is TGTGCCAGCAGTTTAAAAGCCGGGGAGCTGTTTTTT. The resulting protein is CASSLKAGELFF. The sequence is built from TRBV12-3 or TRBV12-4 and TRBJ2-2, with the D segment identity uncertain. From cysteine to phenylalanine, the CDR3 is 12 amino acids long. Left in the record is the CDR3 DNA by itself, 36 bases read in frame from the first base. V sheds 2 bases and J sheds 6 bases, leaving 4 bases between their ends.